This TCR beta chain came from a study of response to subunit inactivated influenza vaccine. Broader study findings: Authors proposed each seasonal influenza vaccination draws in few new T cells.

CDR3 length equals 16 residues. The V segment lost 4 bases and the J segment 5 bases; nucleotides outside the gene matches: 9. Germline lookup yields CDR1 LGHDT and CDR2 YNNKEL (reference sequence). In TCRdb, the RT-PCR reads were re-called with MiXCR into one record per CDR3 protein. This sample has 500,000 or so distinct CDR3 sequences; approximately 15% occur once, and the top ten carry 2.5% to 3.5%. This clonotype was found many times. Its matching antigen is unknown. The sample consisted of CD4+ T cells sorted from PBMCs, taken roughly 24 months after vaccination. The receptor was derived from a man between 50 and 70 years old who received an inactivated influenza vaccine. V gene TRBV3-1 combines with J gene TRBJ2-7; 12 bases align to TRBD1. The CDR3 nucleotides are TGTGCCAGCAGCCGGGAACCGGGACAGGGGGCCCACGAGCAGTACTTC. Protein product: CASSREPGQGAHEQYF.